The entry below gives a single T cell receptor (beta chain) sequence along with its context. This specimen comes from a study of CD8+CD57+ T cells in acquired aplastic anemia. V gave up 0 bases and J gave up 4 bases, with 19 bases separating them. This CDR3 is 17 amino acids long. Germline CDR1 reads SGDLS; CDR2 reads YYNGEE. An expansion of CD8+CD57+ cells by flow cytometry had been shown in patients chosen for sequencing. Both TCR beta VDJ combination and CDR3 sequence profiling were carried out. Genomic DNA was the template for this profiling. TCRdb passed the reads through MiXCR, listing each CDR3 protein once. The profile shows 150,000 to 200,000 distinct CDR3 sequences, around 52% of them singletons.

The chain couples TRBV9 to TRBJ1-2; D not certain. Specimen: sorted CD4+, CD8+, or CD8+CD57+ T cells (not recorded which) from PBMCs. The origin of this receptor is a human donor with aplastic anemia. CDR3 in amino acids: CASSVGGLYQRSYGYTF. The CDR3 DNA sequence: TGTGCCAGCAGCGTAGGAGGTCTTTACCAAAGGAGCTATGGCTACACCTTC.